The clone carrying this T cell receptor (beta chain) was picked up one time. This CDR3 spans 16 amino acids. V was trimmed by 1 base and J by 10 bases, leaving 17 bases between them. Per germline, CDR1 MGHRA and CDR2 YSYEKL. The data were obtained in a study of cytomegalovirus exposure and HLA in healthy donors. Primers: 60 Vbeta forward and 13 Jbeta reverse. TCRdb keeps only in-frame clones here, not all; method: immunoSEQ multiplex PCR. The profile shows 55,000 to 70,000 clones, 75% to 80% of them singletons. The sample consisted of PBMCs. The source of this sequence is a man aged 18 to 35 in good health and CMV-seropositive. The chain joins TRBV4-1 to TRBJ1-6; D not certain. CDR3 in amino acids: CASSQGRFLEESPLHF. The DNA for the CDR3 is TGCGCCAGCAGCCAAGGCAGGTTTTTGGAGGAGTCACCCCTCCACTTT.